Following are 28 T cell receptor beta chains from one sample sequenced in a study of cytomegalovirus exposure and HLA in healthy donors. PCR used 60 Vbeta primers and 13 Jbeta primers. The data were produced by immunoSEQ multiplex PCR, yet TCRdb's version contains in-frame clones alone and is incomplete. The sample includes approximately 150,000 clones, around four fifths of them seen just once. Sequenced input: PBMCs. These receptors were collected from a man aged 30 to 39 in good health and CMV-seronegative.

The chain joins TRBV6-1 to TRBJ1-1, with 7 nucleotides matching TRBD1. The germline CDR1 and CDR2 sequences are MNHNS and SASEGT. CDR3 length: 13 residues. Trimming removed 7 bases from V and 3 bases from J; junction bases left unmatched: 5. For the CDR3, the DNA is TGTGCCAGCAATAGAGACAGGGACACTGAAGCTTTCTTT. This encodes CASNRDRDTEAFF.

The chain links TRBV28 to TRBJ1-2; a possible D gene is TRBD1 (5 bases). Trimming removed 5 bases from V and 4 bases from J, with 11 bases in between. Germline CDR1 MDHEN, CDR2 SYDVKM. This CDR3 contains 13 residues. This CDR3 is CASSIAGIYGYTF. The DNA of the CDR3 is TGTGCCAGCAGTATCGCAGGGATCTATGGCTACACCTTC.

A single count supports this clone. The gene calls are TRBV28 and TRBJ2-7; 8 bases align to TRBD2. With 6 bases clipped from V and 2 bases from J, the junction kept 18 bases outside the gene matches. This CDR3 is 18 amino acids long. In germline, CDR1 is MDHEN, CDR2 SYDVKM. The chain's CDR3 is CASSRLPSSSGSAYEQYF. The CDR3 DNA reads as TGTGCCAGCAGCCGCCTTCCGTCCTCTAGCGGGTCCGCCTACGAGCAGTACTTC.

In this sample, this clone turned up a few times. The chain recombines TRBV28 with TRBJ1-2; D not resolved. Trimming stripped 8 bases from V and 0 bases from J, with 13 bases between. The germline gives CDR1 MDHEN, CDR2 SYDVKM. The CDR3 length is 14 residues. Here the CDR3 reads CASRETHANYGYTF. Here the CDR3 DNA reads TGTGCCAGCCGGGAGACACACGCTAACTATGGCTACACCTTC.

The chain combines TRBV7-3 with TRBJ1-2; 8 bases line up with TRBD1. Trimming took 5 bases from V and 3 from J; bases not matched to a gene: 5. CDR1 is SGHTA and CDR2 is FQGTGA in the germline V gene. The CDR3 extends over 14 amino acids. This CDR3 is CASSTTGADYGYTF. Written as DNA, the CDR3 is TGTGCCAGCAGCACGACAGGGGCCGACTATGGCTACACCTTC.

The CDR3 nucleotides are TGCGCCAGCAGCCAATCGGGAGCGGGGGACTCGACAGATACGCAGTATTTT. Residues: CASSQSGAGDSTDTQYF. The gene calls are TRBV4-1 and TRBJ2-3, with 8 positions matching TRBD2. CDR1 is MGHRA, CDR2 YSYEKL, per germline. This CDR3 spans 17 amino acids. Trimming at V came to 2 bases and at J to 3 bases, leaving 10 bases not matched to a gene.

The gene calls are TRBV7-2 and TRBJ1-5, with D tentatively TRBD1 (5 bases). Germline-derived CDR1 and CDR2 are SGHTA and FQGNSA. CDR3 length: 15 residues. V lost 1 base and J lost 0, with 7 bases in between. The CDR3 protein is CASSLGTYSNQPQHF. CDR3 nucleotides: TGTGCCAGCAGCTTAGGGACATATAGCAATCAGCCCCAGCATTTT.

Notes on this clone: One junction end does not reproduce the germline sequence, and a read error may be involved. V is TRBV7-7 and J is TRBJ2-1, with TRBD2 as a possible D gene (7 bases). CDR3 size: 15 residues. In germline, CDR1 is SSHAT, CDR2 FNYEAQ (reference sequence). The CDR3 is CASSLDGGAKGEQFF. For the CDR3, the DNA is TGTGCTAGCAGCTTAGATGGGGGGGCGAAGGGTGAGCAGTTCTTC. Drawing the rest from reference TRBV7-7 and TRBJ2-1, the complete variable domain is GAGVSQSPRYKVTKRGQDVTLRCDPISSHATLYWYQQALGQGPEFLTYFNYEAQPDKSGLPSDRFSAERPEGSISTLTIQRTEQRDSAMYRCASSLDGGAKGEQFFGPGTRLTVL.

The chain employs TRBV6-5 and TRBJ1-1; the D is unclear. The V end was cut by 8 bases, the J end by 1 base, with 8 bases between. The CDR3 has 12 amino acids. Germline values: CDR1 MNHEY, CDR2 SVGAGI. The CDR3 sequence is CASGRGNTEAFF. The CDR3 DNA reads TGTGCCAGCGGCCGTGGGAACACTGAAGCTTTCTTT.

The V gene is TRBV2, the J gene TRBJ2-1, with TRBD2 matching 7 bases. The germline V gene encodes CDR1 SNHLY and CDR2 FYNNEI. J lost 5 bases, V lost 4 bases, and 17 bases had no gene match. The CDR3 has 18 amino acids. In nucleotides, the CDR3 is TGTGCCAGCAGTGGGGTTGGGGGGGATTTCTTTAGAGACAATGAGCAGTTCTTC. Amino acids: CASSGVGGDFFRDNEQFF.

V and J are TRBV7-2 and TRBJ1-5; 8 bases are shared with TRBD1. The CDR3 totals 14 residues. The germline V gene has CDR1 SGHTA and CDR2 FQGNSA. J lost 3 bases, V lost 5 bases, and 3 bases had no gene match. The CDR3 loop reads CASSPGGFNQPQHF. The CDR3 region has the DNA TGTGCCAGCAGCCCAGGGGGCTTCAATCAGCCCCAGCATTTT.

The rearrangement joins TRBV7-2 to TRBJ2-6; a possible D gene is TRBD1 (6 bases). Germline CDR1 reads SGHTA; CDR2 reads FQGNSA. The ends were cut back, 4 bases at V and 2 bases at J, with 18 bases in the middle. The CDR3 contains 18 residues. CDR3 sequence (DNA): TGTGCCAGCAGCTCCCGAACAGGGAAAGAGGCTGGGGCCAACGTCCTGACTTTC. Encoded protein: CASSSRTGKEAGANVLTF.

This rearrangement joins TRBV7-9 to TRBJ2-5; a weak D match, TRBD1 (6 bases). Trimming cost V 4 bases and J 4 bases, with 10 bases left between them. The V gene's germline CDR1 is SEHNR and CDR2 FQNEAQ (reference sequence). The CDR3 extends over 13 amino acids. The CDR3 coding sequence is TGTGCCAGCAGCTGGGGGCAGGTAGAGACCCAGTACTTC. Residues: CASSWGQVETQYF.

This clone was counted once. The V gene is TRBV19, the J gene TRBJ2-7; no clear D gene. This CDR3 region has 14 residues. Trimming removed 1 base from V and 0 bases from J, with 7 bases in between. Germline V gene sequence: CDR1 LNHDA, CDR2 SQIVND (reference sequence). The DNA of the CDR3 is TGTGCCAGTAGTATAGTAGGCGGCTCCTACGAGCAGTACTTC. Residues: CASSIVGGSYEQYF. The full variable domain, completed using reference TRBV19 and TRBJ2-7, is DGGITQSPKYLFRKEGQNVTLSCEQNLNHDAMYWYRQDPGQGLRLIYYSQIVNDFQKGDIAEGYSVSREKKESFPLTVTSAQKNPTAFYLCASSIVGGSYEQYFGPGTRLTVT.

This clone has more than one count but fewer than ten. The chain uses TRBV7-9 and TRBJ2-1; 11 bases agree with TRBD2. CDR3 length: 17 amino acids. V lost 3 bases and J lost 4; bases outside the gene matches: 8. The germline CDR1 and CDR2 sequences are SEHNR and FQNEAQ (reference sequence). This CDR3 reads CASSFVLGTSGYNEQFF. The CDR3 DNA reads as TGTGCCAGCAGCTTCGTCCTCGGGACTAGCGGATACAATGAGCAGTTCTTC.

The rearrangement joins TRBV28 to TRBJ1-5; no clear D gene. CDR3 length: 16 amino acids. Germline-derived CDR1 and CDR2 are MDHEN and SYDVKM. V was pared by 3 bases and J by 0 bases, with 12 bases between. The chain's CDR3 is CASSLSTGVSNQPQHF. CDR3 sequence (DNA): TGTGCCAGCAGTTTGAGTACCGGGGTTAGCAATCAGCCCCAGCATTTT.

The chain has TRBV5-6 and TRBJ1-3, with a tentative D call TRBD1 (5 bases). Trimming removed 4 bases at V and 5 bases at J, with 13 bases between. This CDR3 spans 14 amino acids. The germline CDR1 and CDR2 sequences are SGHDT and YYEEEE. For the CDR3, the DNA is TGTGCCAGCAGCCTTAAAGGGGTTAGAAACACCATATATTTT. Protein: CASSLKGVRNTIYF.

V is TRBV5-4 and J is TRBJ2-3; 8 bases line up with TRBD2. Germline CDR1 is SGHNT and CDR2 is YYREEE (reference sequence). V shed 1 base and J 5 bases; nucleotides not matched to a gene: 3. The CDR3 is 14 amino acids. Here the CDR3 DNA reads TGTGCCAGCAGCTTGTGGCTAGCGGGAGATACGCAGTATTTT. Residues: CASSLWLAGDTQYF. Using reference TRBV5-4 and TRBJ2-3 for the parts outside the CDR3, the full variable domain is ETGVTQSPTHLIKTRGQQVTLRCSSQSGHNTVSWYQQALGQGPQFIFQYYREEENGRGNFPPRFSGLQFPNYSSELNVNALELDDSALYLCASSLWLAGDTQYFGPGTRLTVL.

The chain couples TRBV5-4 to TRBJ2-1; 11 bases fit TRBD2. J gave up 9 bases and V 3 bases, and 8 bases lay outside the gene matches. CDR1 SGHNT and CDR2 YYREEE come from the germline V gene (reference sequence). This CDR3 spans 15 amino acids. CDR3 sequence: CASSSTSGRNGEQFF. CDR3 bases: TGTGCCAGCAGCTCAACTAGCGGGAGAAATGGTGAGCAGTTCTTC. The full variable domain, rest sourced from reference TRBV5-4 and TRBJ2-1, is ETGVTQSPTHLIKTRGQQVTLRCSSQSGHNTVSWYQQALGQGPQFIFQYYREEENGRGNFPPRFSGLQFPNYSSELNVNALELDDSALYLCASSSTSGRNGEQFFGPGTRLTVL.

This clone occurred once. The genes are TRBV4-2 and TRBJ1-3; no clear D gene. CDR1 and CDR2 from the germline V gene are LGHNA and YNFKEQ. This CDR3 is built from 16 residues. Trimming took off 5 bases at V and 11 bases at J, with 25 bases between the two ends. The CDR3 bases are TGTGCCAGCAGCACCCTCCGAGGGCAGAATCCGGACGCCATATATTTT. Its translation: CASSTLRGQNPDAIYF.

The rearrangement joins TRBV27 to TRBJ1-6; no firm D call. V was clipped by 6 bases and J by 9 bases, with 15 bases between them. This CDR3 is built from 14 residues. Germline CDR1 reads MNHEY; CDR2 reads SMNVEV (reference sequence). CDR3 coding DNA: TGTGCCAGCAGAGGAGGCCAGGAAACTTCACCCCTCCACTTT. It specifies CASRGGQETSPLHF.

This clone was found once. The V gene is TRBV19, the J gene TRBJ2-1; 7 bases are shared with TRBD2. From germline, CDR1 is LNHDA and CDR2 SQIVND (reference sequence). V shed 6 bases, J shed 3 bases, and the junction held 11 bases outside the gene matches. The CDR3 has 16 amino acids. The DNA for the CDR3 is TGTGCCAGTAGCTTAATAGGCCGCGGGGGCTACAATGAGCAGTTCTTC. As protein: CASSLIGRGGYNEQFF.

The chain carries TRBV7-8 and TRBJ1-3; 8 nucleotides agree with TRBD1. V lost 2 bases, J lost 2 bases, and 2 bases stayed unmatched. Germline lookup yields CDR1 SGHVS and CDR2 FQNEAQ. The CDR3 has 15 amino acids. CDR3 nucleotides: TGTGCCAGCAGCTTAAGGGGACAGGCTGGAAACACCATATATTTT. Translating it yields CASSLRGQAGNTIYF.

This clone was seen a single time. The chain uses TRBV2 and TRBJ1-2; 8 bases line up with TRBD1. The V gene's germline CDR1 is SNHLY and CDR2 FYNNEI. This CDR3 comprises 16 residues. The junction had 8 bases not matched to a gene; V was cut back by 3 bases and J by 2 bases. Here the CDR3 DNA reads TGTGCCAGCAGTGATGGCCAGGGGGCGGCCAACTATGGCTACACCTTC. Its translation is CASSDGQGAANYGYTF.

CDR3 region: CASSVRGQGRSYEQYF. DNA of the CDR3: TGCGCCAGCAGTGTCCGGGGACAGGGGAGGAGCTACGAGCAGTACTTC. The rearrangement joins TRBV4-1 to TRBJ2-7, with TRBD1 identical over 10 bases. Germline CDR1 reads MGHRA; CDR2 reads YSYEKL. This CDR3 is 16 amino acids long. The junction had 11 bases not matched to a gene; V was cut back by 6 bases and J by 3 bases.

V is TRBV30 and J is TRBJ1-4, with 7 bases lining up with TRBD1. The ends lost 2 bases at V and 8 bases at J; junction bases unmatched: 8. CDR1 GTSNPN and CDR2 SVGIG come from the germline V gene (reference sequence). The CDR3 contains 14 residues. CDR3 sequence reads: CAWSRGRMGEKLFF. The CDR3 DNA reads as TGTGCCTGGAGTAGGGGGCGGATGGGGGAAAAACTGTTTTTT.

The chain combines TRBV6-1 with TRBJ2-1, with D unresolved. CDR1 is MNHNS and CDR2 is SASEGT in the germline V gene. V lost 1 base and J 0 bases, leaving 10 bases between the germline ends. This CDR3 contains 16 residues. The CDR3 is CASSEGRSSSYNEQFF. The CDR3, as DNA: TGTGCCAGCAGTGAAGGTCGGTCTAGCTCCTACAATGAGCAGTTCTTC.

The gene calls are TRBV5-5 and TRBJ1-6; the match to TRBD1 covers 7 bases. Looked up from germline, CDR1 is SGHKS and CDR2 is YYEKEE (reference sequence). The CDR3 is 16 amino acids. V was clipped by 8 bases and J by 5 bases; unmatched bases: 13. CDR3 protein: CASVRIGTANNSPLHF. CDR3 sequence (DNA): TGTGCCAGTGTCCGTATAGGGACAGCTAATAATTCACCCCTCCACTTT.